This T cell receptor (beta chain) was identified in a study of technical replicates of blood from several donors (dated by TCRdb to about 2017). CDR1 SGHTA and CDR2 FQGTGA were looked up in the germline V gene. Deletion took 2 bases off V and 1 base off J, with a span of 5 bases between the germline ends. The CDR3, from cysteine to phenylalanine, totals 13 residues. The CDR3 DNA has 39 bases and is translated from base 1. Library creation used the immunoSEQ multiplex PCR assay. Sourced from immuneACCESS, this table was stored by TCRdb with only in-frame sequences that have V and J called. A share of the clones is absent; for the studies checked, an unresolved V gene accounts for under half, and the remainder has no known explanation. This sample holds about 73,000 clones; 90% were observed only once. Jointly, the top ten make up 4% to 5% of the sample. This clone has only one observation. Its cognate antigen has yet to be identified. Base quality data are lacking; no much larger clone is found one base away.

Specimen: PBMCs. The receptor chain draws on TRBV7-3 and TRBJ1-1, with an unclear D gene assignment. This clonotype was obtained from a human donor in good health. Some clones in this sample may be carry-over from other donors' samples. The DNA sequence follows: TGTGCCAGCAGCTTAGCCGGGAACACTGAAGCTTTCTTT. Translated, this gives CASSLAGNTEAFF.